Listed below are T cell receptor beta chains from one sample, sequenced in a study of T cell changes during pregnancy in multiple sclerosis. The data were produced by immunoSEQ multiplex PCR, yet TCRdb's version contains in-frame clones alone and is incomplete. Of roughly 60,000 clones listed, around nine tenths are singletons. The sequenced sample was peripheral blood, obtained in the second trimester of pregnancy. These receptor sequences come from a female donor with multiple sclerosis, enrolled in a pregnancy study. Each CDR3 is given with its conserved first and last residue.

j_gene | v_gene | CDR3aa
TRBJ2-7 | TRBV6-1 | CASSEGTGGTYEQYF
TRBJ1-1 | TRBV29-1 | CSALGGDFTEAFF
TRBJ1-5 | TRBV5-8 | CASSLRGGVQPQHF
TRBJ2-1 | TRBV7-2 | CASSDPPRGTYNEQFF
TRBJ1-5 | TRBV7-2 | CASSLAQAAPHQPQHF
TRBJ2-5 | TRBV28 | CASFRAGSAETQYF
TRBJ2-2 | TRBV10-1 | CASRGLAQYAGELFF
TRBJ2-5 | TRBV27 | CASSLSGGRMTDLPQETQYF
TRBJ2-3 | TRBV5-1 | CASSGLAEHTQYF
TRBJ2-5 | TRBV19 | CASSLANGVRETQYF
TRBJ2-7 | TRBV4-1 | CASSRGTGIYEQYF
TRBJ2-5 | TRBV5-4 | CASSLDLGLRGLAGSETQYF
TRBJ2-7 | TRBV5-1 | CASSMTGTAYEQYF
TRBJ2-2 | TRBV4-3 | CASSQDSGNANTGELFF
TRBJ1-1 | TRBV29-1 | CSVRSPGQGNTEAFF
TRBJ1-2 | TRBV29-1 | CSVLAGAHNYGYTF
TRBJ2-5 | TRBV30 | CAWSVGLVSETQYF
TRBJ1-5 | TRBV29-1 | CSVIQGNGNQPQHF
TRBJ1-1 | TRBV14 | CASSRDNRNTEAFF
TRBJ1-1 | TRBV27 | CASSFGFGTENTEAFF
TRBJ1-1 | TRBV6-1 | CASPGGGNTEAFF
TRBJ2-3 | TRBV25-1 | CASSEDRGLTDTQYF
TRBJ1-1 | TRBV20-1 | CSARAGTEAFF
TRBJ1-5 | TRBV6-8 | CASSSGSDQPQHF
TRBJ1-2 | TRBV13 | CASSSTTGTGDGYTF
TRBJ2-3 | TRBV13 | CASSIGLVPDTQYF
TRBJ2-2 | TRBV15 | CATSRVPGQADTGELFF
TRBJ2-1 | TRBV7-9 | CASSLGVAGDEQFF
TRBJ1-1 | TRBV7-9 | CASSSQGVDSDTEAFF
TRBJ1-3 | TRBV4-1 | CASSQVGIRGNTIYF
TRBJ2-3 | TRBV29-1 | CSVEGGRGADTQYF
TRBJ1-5 | TRBV6-4 | CASQKQTGPNQPQHF
TRBJ2-4 | TRBV5-1 | CASSLAEGAAKNIQYF
TRBJ2-7 | TRBV21-1 | CASTHWATPGLAGENEQYF
TRBJ2-3 | TRBV6-1 | CASSEIGGGPSPDTQYF
TRBJ2-1 | TRBV4-1 | CASSQVTRLNEQFF
TRBJ1-2 | TRBV30 | CAWSVLAGRGYTF
TRBJ1-1 | TRBV9 | CASSVVSGGTEAFF
TRBJ2-7 | TRBV5-5 | CASSLTSGWAYEQYF
TRBJ1-2 | TRBV28 | CASSFYDRGTLGDGYTF
TRBJ2-7 | TRBV5-1 | CASSPSGRSYEQYF
TRBJ2-2 | TRBV4-1 | CASSRADPRTGELFF
TRBJ2-1 | TRBV29-1 | CSVTGTRARINEQFF
TRBJ1-4 | TRBV7-2 | CASSLASDRWLEKLFF
TRBJ2-1 | TRBV4-2 | CASSQVLAVYNEQFF
TRBJ2-7 | TRBV28 | CASSPRDREQYF
TRBJ2-2 | TRBV2 | CASRSLAGDTGELFF
TRBJ2-5 | TRBV28 | CASSVTVETQYF
TRBJ1-2 | TRBV4-1 | CASSQDPGQNGYTF
TRBJ2-5 | TRBV4-1 | CASSQDDLEQETQYF
TRBJ1-4 | TRBV29-1 | CSVDRGASEKLFF
TRBJ2-2 | TRBV10-3 | CAIPDSGSSVTGELFF
TRBJ2-7 | TRBV10-3 | CAISGPGSGQHKSSYEQYF